The entry below gives a single TCR beta chain sequence along with its context. The antigen this receptor binds is unknown. No base qualities exist here, and no much larger clone lies one base off it. Libraries were built with the immunoSEQ multiplex PCR assay. TCRdb provides this immuneACCESS table in a form limited to in-frame rearrangements. Some clones are lacking; in checked studies, under half of them reflect an unresolved V gene, and why the rest are absent is not known. The sample profile shows tens of thousands of clones; about 90% of them were found once. Together, the top ten hold more than 1.1% of the sample. This sample is drawn from a study of T cell changes during pregnancy in multiple sclerosis (dated by TCRdb to the late 2010s). Looking at the study overall: The study looked at changes in the T cell repertoire across pregnancy in women with multiple sclerosis.

The germline V gene (reference sequence) sets CDR1 to DFQATT and CDR2 to SNEGSKA. The CDR3 contains 11 residues, cysteine and phenylalanine counted. CDR3 DNA is the only sequence kept; it has 33 bases, read in frame from the first base. Cut back by 1 base and 10 bases, the V and J ends lie 8 bases apart. The sequencing used peripheral blood, collected in the second trimester of pregnancy. The chain uses TRBV20-1 and TRBJ2-1; too little of a D gene remains to name it. The clonotype comes from a female donor in good health, enrolled as a control in a pregnancy study. The nucleotide sequence is TGCAGTGCTAGAGTGAACAGAGAGCAGTTCTTC. Translated, this is CSARVNREQFF.